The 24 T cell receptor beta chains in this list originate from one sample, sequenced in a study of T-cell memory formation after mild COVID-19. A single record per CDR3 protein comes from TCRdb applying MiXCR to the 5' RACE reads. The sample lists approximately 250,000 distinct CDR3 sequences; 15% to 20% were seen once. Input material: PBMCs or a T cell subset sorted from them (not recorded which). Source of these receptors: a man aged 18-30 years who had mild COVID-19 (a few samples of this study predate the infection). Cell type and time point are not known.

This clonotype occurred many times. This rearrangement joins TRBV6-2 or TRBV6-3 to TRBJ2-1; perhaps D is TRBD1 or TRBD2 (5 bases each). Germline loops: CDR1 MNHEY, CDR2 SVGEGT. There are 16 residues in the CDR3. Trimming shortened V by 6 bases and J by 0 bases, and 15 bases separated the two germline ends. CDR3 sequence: CASRPPGPSSYNEQFF. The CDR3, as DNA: TGTGCCAGCAGGCCCCCGGGGCCGAGCTCCTACAATGAGCAGTTCTTC.

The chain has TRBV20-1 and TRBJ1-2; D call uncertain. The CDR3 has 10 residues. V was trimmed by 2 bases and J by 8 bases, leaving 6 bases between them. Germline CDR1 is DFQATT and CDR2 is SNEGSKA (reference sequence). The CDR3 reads CSARQAGYTF. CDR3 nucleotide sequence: TGCAGTGCTAGACAGGCAGGCTACACCTTC.

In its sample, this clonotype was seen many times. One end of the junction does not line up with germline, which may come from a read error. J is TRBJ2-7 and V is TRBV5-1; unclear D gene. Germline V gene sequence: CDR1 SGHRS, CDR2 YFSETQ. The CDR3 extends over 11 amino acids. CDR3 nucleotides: TGTGCCAGCAGCTTAGGCTACGAGCAGTACTTC. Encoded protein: CASSLGYEQYF. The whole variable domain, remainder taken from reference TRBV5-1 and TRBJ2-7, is KAGVTQTPRYLIKTRGQQVTLSCSPISGHRSVSWYQQTPGQGLQFLFEYFSETQRNKGNFPGRFSGRQFSNSRSEMNVSTLELGDSALYLCASSLGYEQYFGPGTRLTVT.

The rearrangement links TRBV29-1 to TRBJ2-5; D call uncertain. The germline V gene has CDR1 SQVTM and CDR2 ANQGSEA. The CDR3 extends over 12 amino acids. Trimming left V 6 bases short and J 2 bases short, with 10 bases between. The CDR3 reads CSVGYPQETQYF. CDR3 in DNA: TGCAGCGTCGGTTACCCACAAGAGACCCAGTACTTC.

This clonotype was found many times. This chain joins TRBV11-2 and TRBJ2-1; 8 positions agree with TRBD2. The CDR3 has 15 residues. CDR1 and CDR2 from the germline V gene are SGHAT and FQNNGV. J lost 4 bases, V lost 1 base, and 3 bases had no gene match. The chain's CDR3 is CASSLGGGLYNEQFF. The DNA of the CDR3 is TGTGCCAGCAGCTTAGGCGGGGGGCTTTACAATGAGCAGTTCTTC.

The CDR3 nucleotides are TGCGCCAGCAGCCAAGATCCGCAGGGGAGAAATGAGCAGTTCTTC. Its protein product is CASSQDPQGRNEQFF. The chain is built from TRBV4-3 and TRBJ2-1, with a possible D match to TRBD1 (6 bases). The V end was cut by 0 bases, the J end by 7 bases, with 13 bases between. Germline lookup yields CDR1 LGHNA and CDR2 YSLEER. The CDR3 consists of 15 residues.

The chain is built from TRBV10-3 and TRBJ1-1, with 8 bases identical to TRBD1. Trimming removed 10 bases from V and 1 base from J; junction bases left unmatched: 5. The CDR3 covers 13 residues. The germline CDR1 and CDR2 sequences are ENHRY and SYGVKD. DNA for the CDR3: TGTGCCACCGGGACAGGTTCGAACACTGAAGCTTTCTTT. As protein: CATGTGSNTEAFF.

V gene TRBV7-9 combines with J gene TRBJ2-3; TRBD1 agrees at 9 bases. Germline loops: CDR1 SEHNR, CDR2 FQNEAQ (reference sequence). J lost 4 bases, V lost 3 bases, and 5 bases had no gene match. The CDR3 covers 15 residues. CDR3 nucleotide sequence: TGTGCCAGCAGCTTTCGACAGGGGGGTCCAGATACGCAGTATTTT. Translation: CASSFRQGGPDTQYF.

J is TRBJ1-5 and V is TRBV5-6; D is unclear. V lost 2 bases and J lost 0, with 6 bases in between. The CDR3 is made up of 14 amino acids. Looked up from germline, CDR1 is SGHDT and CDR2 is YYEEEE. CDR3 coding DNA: TGTGCCAGCAGCTTCCAGGTTAGCAATCAGCCCCAGCATTTT. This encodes CASSFQVSNQPQHF.

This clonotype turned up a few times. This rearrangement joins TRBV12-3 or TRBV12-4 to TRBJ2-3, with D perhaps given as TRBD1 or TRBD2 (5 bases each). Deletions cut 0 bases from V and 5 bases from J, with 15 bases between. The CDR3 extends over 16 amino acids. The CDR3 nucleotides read TGTGCCAGCAGTTTAGCGGTGGGGGAGCCGGTAGATACGCAGTATTTT. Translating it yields CASSLAVGEPVDTQYF.

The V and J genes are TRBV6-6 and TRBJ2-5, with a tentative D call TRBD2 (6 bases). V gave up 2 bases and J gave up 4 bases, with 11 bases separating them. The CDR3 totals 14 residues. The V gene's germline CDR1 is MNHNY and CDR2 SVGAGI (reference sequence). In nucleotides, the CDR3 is TGTGCCAGCAGTTACGGTGGAGGGATAGAGACCCAGTACTTC. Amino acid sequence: CASSYGGGIETQYF.

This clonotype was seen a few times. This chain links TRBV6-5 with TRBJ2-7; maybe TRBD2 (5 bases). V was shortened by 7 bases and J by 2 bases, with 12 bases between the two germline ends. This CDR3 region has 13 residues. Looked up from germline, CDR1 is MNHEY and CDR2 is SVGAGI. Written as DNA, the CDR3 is TGTGCCAGCAAAAACGGGATCGCCTACGAGCAGTACTTC. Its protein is CASKNGIAYEQYF.

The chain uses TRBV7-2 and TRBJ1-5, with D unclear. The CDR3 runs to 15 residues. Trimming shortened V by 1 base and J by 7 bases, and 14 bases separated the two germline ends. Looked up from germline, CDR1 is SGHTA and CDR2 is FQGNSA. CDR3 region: CASSLEVWVRQPQHF. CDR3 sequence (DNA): TGTGCCAGCAGCTTAGAGGTCTGGGTGCGGCAGCCCCAGCATTTT.

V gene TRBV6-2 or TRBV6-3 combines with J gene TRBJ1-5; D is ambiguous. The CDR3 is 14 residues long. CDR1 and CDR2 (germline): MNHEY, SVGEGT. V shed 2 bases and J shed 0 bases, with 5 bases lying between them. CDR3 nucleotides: TGTGCCAGCAGTTACGGTTTTAGCAATCAGCCCCAGCATTTT. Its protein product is CASSYGFSNQPQHF.

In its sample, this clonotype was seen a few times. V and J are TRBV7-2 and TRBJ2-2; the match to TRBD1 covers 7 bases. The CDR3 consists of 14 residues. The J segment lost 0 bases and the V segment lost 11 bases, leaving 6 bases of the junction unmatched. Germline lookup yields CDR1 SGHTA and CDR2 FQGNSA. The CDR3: CAGQVTANTGELFF. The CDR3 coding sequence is TGTGCCGGACAGGTGACAGCGAACACCGGGGAGCTGTTTTTT.

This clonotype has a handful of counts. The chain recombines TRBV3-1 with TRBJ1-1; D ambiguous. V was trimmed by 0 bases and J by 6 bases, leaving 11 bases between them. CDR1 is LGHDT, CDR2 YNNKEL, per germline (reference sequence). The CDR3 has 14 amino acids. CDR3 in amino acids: CASSQEVSSPEAFF. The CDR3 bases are TGTGCCAGCAGCCAAGAAGTCAGTAGCCCTGAAGCTTTCTTT.

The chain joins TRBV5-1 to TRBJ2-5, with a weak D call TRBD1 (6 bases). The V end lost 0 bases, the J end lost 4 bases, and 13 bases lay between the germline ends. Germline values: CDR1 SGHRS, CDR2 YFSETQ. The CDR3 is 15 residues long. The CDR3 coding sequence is TGCGCCAGCAGCTTGGCCCCCGGACAGACAGAGACCCAGTACTTC. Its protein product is CASSLAPGQTETQYF.

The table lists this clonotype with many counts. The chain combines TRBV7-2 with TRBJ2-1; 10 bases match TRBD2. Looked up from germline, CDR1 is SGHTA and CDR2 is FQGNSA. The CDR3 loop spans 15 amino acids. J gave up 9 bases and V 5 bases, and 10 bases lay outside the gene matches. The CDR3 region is CASSQRGGRFGEQFF. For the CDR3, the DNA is TGTGCCAGCAGCCAGCGGGGGGGCCGTTTCGGTGAGCAGTTCTTC.

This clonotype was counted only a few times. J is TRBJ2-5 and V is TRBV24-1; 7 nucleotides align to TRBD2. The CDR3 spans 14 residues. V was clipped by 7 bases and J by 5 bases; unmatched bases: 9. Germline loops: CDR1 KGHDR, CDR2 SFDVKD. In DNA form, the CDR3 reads TGTGCCACCAGCGGACGGGGGGATCAGGAGACCCAGTACTTC. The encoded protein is CATSGRGDQETQYF.

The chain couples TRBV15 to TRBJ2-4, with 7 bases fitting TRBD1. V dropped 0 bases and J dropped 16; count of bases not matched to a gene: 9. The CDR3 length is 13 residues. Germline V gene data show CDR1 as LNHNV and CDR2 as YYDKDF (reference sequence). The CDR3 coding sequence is TGTGCCACCAGCAGAGATGGAGTGGGACAGAACTACTTC. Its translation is CATSRDGVGQNYF.

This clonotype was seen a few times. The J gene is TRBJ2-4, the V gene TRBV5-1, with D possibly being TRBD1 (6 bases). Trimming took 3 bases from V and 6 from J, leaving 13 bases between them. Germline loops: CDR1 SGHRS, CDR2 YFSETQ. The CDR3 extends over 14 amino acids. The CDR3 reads CASSSPGALNIQYF. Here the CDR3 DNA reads TGCGCCAGCAGCTCCCCAGGGGCATTAAACATTCAGTACTTC.

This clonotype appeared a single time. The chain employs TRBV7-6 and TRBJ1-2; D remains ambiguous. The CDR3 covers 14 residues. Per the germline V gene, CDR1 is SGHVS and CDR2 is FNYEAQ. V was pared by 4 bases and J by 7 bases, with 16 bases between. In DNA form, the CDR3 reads TGTGCCAGCAGCTCTACTCCAGAGAACGCTGGCTACACCTTC. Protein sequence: CASSSTPENAGYTF.

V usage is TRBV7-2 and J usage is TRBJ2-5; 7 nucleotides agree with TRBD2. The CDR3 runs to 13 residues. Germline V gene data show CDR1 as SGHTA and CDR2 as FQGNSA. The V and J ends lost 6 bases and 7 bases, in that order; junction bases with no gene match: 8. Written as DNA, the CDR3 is TGTGCCAGCAGTCTTGGACTAGTAAGGACCCAGTACTTC. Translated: CASSLGLVRTQYF.

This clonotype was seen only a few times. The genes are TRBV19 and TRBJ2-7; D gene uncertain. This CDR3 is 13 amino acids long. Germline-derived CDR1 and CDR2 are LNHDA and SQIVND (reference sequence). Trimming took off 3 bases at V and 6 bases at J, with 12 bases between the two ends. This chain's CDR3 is CASSIARGREQYF. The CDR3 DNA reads TGTGCCAGTAGTATCGCTAGAGGTCGCGAGCAGTACTTC.